This T cell receptor beta chain was obtained from a study of cytomegalovirus exposure and HLA in healthy donors. Findings and limits, study-wide: Association of 16,951 TCR beta sequences with HLA alleles was found at 0.05 false discovery rate in a later analysis.

V trimming: 4 bases; J trimming: 10 bases; junction bases outside the gene matches: 12. This CDR3 has 16 amino acids. Germline V gene data show CDR1 as SGHRS and CDR2 as YFSETQ. The PCR used 60 Vbeta and 13 Jbeta primers. Only in-frame clones appear in the TCRdb table, and some are missing; sequencing was by immunoSEQ multiplex PCR. The sample lists 90,000 to 130,000 clones, approximately 70% occurring once. Details on this clone: Its specificity is unknown.

The V gene is TRBV5-1, the J gene TRBJ1-6; 9 positions agree with TRBD1. The TCR was taken from a woman in her thirties in good health and CMV-seronegative. The sample was PBMCs. The CDR3 coding sequence is TGCGCCAGCAGCCCTGACCGGGGACAGGGTACGTCACCCCTCCACTTT. Translating it yields CASSPDRGQGTSPLHF.